This TCR beta chain was obtained from a study of blood T cell repertoires in COVID-19. Whole-study context: COVID-19 samples, acute and convalescent, were from the United States, Italy and Spain.

Per the study methods: By means of reference gene primer amplification, nucleated cell counts were estimated. The table came from immunoSEQ multiplex PCR; TCRdb's copy has only in-frame clones and leaves some out. V, J and clone size reflect that table, while D and trimming were determined from the DNA. The data contain 55,000 to 70,000 clones, around 90% of them singletons. Trimming pared 7 bases from V and 4 bases from J, leaving 16 bases between. CDR3 length: 14 residues. The germline CDR1 and CDR2 sequences are MNHEY and SVGAGI. The specimen sequenced was peripheral blood. The clonotype comes from a woman between 55 and 75 years old with COVID-19, enrolled during active disease. This chain uses TRBV6-5 with TRBJ1-2; no clear D. The CDR3 sequence: CASIGSAEGYGYTF. The CDR3 DNA reads as TGTGCCAGCATCGGGAGCGCAGAAGGCTATGGCTACACCTTC.